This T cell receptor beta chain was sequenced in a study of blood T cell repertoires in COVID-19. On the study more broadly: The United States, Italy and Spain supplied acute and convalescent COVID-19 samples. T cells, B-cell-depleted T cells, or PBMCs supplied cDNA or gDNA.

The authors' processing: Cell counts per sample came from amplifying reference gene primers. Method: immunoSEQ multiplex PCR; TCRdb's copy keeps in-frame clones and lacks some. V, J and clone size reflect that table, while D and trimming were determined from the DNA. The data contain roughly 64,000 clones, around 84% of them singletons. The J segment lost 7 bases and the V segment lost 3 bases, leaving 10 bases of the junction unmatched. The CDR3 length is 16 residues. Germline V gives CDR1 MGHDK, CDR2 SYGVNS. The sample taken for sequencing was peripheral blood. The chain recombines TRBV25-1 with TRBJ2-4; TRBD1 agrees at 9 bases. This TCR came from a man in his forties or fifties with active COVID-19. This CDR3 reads CASSEHRGDRVNIQYF. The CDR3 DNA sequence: TGTGCCAGCAGTGAGCACCGGGGGGACAGGGTGAACATTCAGTACTTC.